The subject of this entry is one T cell receptor (beta chain). No antigen is known for it. A unique molecular identifier was carried by every single TCR cDNA molecule. TCRdb independently ran MiXCR on the 5' RACE reads; one entry per CDR3 protein. Here the sample spans some 120,000 distinct CDR3 sequences, approximately 12% being singletons. The entry originates in a study of spatial heterogeneity in lung cancer. Study details: Sequencing was performed on follow-up PBMC samples when available, collected at a median of approximately two years after resection.

Study-wide findings and caveats: Ubiquitous expanded tumor TCRs were seen in blood more at resection than at follow-up.

CDR3 length equals 14 residues. Germline V gene sequence: CDR1 MNHNS, CDR2 SASEGT. The ends were cut back, 5 bases at V and 1 base at J, with 12 bases in the middle. As for time point: blood at routine non-recurrence follow-up after resection. Unsorted whole RNA from tumor, nontumor lung or frozen PBMC underwent sequencing. The sample consisted of PBMCs, taken at follow-up. The rearrangement links TRBV6-1 to TRBJ2-7, with D possibly TRBD2 on 5 matching bases. This clonotype originated in a male donor with early-stage non-small cell lung cancer. CDR3 region: CASSLMDSSYEQYF. The CDR3 DNA reads as TGTGCCAGCAGTCTGATGGACTCGTCCTACGAGCAGTACTTC.